Listed below are T cell receptor beta chains from one sample, sequenced in a study of T cell responses to AZD1222 COVID-19 vaccine. The data were produced by immunoSEQ multiplex PCR, yet TCRdb's version contains in-frame clones alone and is incomplete. Of 200,000 or so clones in the sample, just over 85% were seen once. The sequencing used peripheral blood, collected on day 0 of AZD1222 vaccination. The receptors come from an adult in good health. Each CDR3 is given with its conserved first and last residue. A D gene is named only where the DNA matches it firmly. Only part of the rows carry a size: once, few, many, or a class if the clone is expanded.

>NA|NA|TRBV5-6|TRBJ1-1
CASSLYSGTEAFF
TGTGCCAGCAGCTTGTATTCGGGCACTGAAGCTTTCTTT
>NA|NA|TRBV7-9|TRBJ2-2
CASSTAEMGRGNTGELFF
TGTGCCAGCAGCACCGCCGAAATGGGACGAGGAAACACCGGGGAGCTGTTTTTT
>TRBD1|NA|TRBV11-2|TRBJ1-1
CASSLVRTPGTGSSAEAFF
TGTGCCAGCAGCTTAGTTCGCACCCCCGGGACAGGATCTTCGGCTGAAGCTTTCTTT
>NA|NA|TRBV30|TRBJ1-2
CAWTLQSYGYTF
TGTGCCTGGACCCTCCAGTCCTATGGCTACACCTTC
>NA|NA|TRBV7-6|TRBJ2-2
CASSFNQKNTGELFF
TGTGCCAGCAGCTTTAACCAGAAGAACACCGGGGAGCTGTTTTTT
>TRBD1|NA|TRBV5-1|TRBJ1-5
CASSPDGQGNQPQHF
TGCGCCAGCAGCCCGGACGGACAGGGGAATCAGCCCCAGCATTTT
>NA|NA|TRBV5-1|TRBJ2-7
CASSFGLSALEQYF
TGCGCCAGCAGCTTCGGCCTCTCGGCTCTCGAGCAGTACTTC
>NA|NA|TRBV7-9|TRBJ2-2
CASSRRADNTGELFF
TGTGCCAGCAGCCGGAGGGCAGACAACACCGGGGAGCTGTTTTTT
>NA|few|TRBV29-1|TRBJ1-6
CSVEDPSRPYSPLHF
TGCAGCGTTGAAGACCCTTCTCGGCCCTATTCACCCCTCCACTTT
>NA|once|TRBV19|TRBJ1-6
CASSPWTESNSPLHF
TGTGCCAGTAGTCCTTGGACAGAGTCAAATTCACCCCTCCACTTT
>NA|NA|TRBV6-2/TRBV6-3|TRBJ2-7
CASSWAGSIYEQYF
TGTGCCAGCAGTTGGGCCGGGTCCATCTACGAGCAGTACTTC
>NA|NA|TRBV27|TRBJ1-1
CASRRENTEAFF
TGTGCCAGCAGACGGGAGAACACTGAAGCTTTCTTT
>TRBD1|NA|TRBV19|TRBJ2-7
CASSKISPGQVSYEQYF
TGTGCCAGTAGTAAGATTTCACCGGGACAGGTCTCCTACGAGCAGTACTTC
>NA|NA|TRBV12-3/TRBV12-4|TRBJ2-5
CASSLSTQETQYF
TGTGCCAGCAGTTTAAGCACCCAAGAGACCCAGTACTTC
>NA|NA|TRBV10-3|TRBJ1-3
CAITDRFGNTIYF
TGTGCCATCACCGACAGGTTTGGAAACACCATATATTTT
>NA|NA|TRBV21-1|TRBJ1-2
CASSKEAVVSLF
TGTGCCAGCAGCAAAGAAGCGGTTGTGTCCCTCTTC
>NA|NA|TRBV19|TRBJ1-3
CASKVRAGNTIYF
TGTGCCAGTAAAGTCAGGGCTGGAAACACCATATATTTT
>NA|once|TRBV6-9|TRBJ2-2
CASSYSGPAIAGELFF
TGTGCCAGCAGTTACTCCGGACCTGCTATCGCCGGGGAGCTGTTTTTT
>NA|NA|TRBV5-1|TRBJ2-7
CASRDLASYEQYF
TGCGCCTCCCGGGACTTAGCTTCCTACGAGCAGTACTTC
>NA|NA|TRBV6-2/TRBV6-3|TRBJ2-7
CASSYSRWLSSYEQYF
TGTGCCAGCAGTTATTCCCGGTGGTTGAGCTCCTACGAGCAGTACTTC
>TRBD1|NA|TRBV19|TRBJ1-5
CASSINRGAGGNQPQHF
TGTGCCAGTAGTATAAACAGGGGCGCAGGGGGCAATCAGCCCCAGCATTTT
>NA|NA|TRBV7-9|TRBJ1-2
CASSEIIDRTRGYTF
TGTGCCAGCAGCGAAATCATTGACAGGACTCGGGGCTACACCTTC
>NA|NA|TRBV6-5|TRBJ1-1
CASSYSYSGTEAFF
TGTGCCAGCAGTTACTCGTATTCGGGCACTGAAGCTTTCTTT
>NA|NA|TRBV9|TRBJ1-1
CASSVATGGTEAFF
TGTGCCAGCAGCGTAGCTACCGGGGGCACTGAAGCTTTCTTT
>NA|NA|TRBV7-3|TRBJ1-1
CASSGLPNTEAFF
TGTGCCAGCAGCGGCTTACCGAACACTGAAGCTTTCTTT
>TRBD1|NA|TRBV27|TRBJ2-3
CASSLQWDRGSDTQYF
TGTGCCAGCAGTTTACAATGGGACAGAGGTTCAGATACGCAGTATTTT
>TRBD1|NA|TRBV10-1|TRBJ1-5
CASSGNLRDREAPQHF
TGCGCCAGCAGTGGGAATCTCCGGGACAGGGAGGCGCCCCAGCATTTT
>NA|NA|TRBV7-2|TRBJ2-3
CASSLDSDTQYF
TGTGCCAGCAGCTTAGACTCAGATACGCAGTATTTT
>TRBD1|NA|TRBV9|TRBJ2-7
CASSPGQGYEQYF
TGTGCCAGCAGCCCGGGACAGGGCTACGAGCAGTACTTC
>TRBD2|NA|TRBV27|TRBJ2-3
CASSPGLAGGYTDTQYF
TGTGCCAGCAGTCCCGGACTAGCGGGGGGTTACACAGATACGCAGTATTTT
>NA|once|TRBV19|TRBJ1-1
CASSPGRLNTEAFF
TGTGCCAGTAGTCCGGGACGGCTGAACACTGAAGCTTTCTTT
>NA|NA|TRBV9|TRBJ2-2
CASSPGAGLNTGELFF
TGTGCCAGCAGCCCAGGGGCAGGACTCAACACCGGGGAGCTGTTTTTT
>TRBD1|NA|TRBV5-1|TRBJ1-4
CASSNGQGTVLNEKLFF
TGCGCCAGCAGCAACGGACAGGGGACGGTTCTTAATGAAAAACTGTTTTTT